Below, 3 T cell receptor beta chains from the same sample are listed, as sequenced in a study of blood T cell repertoires in COVID-19. Clones were read by immunoSEQ multiplex PCR, and TCRdb kept only the in-frame ones, dropping some. The sample lists 190,000 or so clones, around 87% occurring once. Material: peripheral blood. The origin of the receptors is a young woman with active or convalescent COVID-19.

V usage is TRBV6-1 and J usage is TRBJ1-6, with 10 bases aligning to TRBD1. V was clipped by 3 bases and J by 2 bases; unmatched bases: 10. The germline V gene has CDR1 MNHNS and CDR2 SASEGT. The length of the CDR3 is 19 residues. CDR3 DNA sequence: TGTGCCAGCAGTGAGGTACCCGGGACAGGGGCAGCCTATAATTCACCCCTCCACTTT. Amino acids: CASSEVPGTGAAYNSPLHF.

The chain has TRBV7-9 and TRBJ2-5; TRBD2 matches at 13 bases. V dropped 5 bases and J dropped 3; count of bases not matched to a gene: 3. The CDR3 runs 15 residues. Per the germline V gene, CDR1 is SEHNR and CDR2 is FQNEAQ (reference sequence). CDR3 coding DNA: TGTGCCAGCAGCGGCACTAGCGGGAGGGAAGAGACCCAGTACTTC. This codes for CASSGTSGREETQYF. The full variable domain, rest sourced from reference TRBV7-9 and TRBJ2-5, is DTGVSQNPRHKITKRGQNVTFRCDPISEHNRLYWYRQTLGQGPEFLTYFQNEAQLEKSRLLSDRFSAERPKGSFSTLEIQRTEQGDSAMYLCASSGTSGREETQYFGPGTRLLVL.

The chain uses TRBV19 and TRBJ1-1; D ambiguous. V gave up 3 bases and J gave up 5 bases, with 13 bases separating them. The CDR3 spans 14 residues. Germline assignment: CDR1 LNHDA and CDR2 SQIVND (reference sequence). The CDR3 bases are TGTGCCAGTAGTATCCGAAGGGAGGTGACTGAAGCTTTCTTT. Translation gives CASSIRREVTEAFF.